These 13 T cell receptor beta chains came from one sample sequenced in a study of human T cells and chemical hapten exposure. Time point of the sample: healthy volunteer bleed at 2 weeks. It was from unfractionated whole blood that total RNA was extracted. A single record per CDR3 protein comes from TCRdb applying MiXCR to the RACE reads. The data show roughly 130,000 distinct CDR3 sequences, roughly 9% seen once. What was sequenced was whole blood. These receptors were collected from a male donor in good health. Some clones in this sample may be carry-over from other donors' samples.

A few counts support this clonotype. The V and J genes are TRBV6-5 and TRBJ2-7; 7 bases are shared with TRBD1. The CDR3 has 15 residues. The trim removed 5 bases at V and 1 base at J, leaving 8 bases unmatched. Germline CDR1 reads MNHEY; CDR2 reads SVGAGI. CDR3 loop: CASSPWDRHSYEQYF. The CDR3 DNA follows: TGTGCCAGCAGTCCCTGGGACAGACATTCCTACGAGCAGTACTTC.

This clonotype was counted ten times or more. The chain employs TRBV11-2 and TRBJ2-7; the D is unclear. The V end was cut by 0 bases, the J end by 10 bases, with 16 bases between. This CDR3 region has 14 residues. The germline CDR1 and CDR2 sequences are SGHAT and FQNNGV. The CDR3 DNA follows: TGTGCCAGCAGCTTAGATTCCCAACCGACGTACCAGTACTTC. It translates to CASSLDSQPTYQYF.

Worth noting for this clonotype: One end of the junction does not line up with germline, which may come from a read error. J is TRBJ1-5 and V is TRBV7-2, with a possible D match to TRBD1 (5 bases). The CDR3 is 13 amino acids. Germline CDR1 SGHTA, CDR2 FQGNSA. The CDR3: CASSGTGKQPQHF. In DNA form, the CDR3 reads TGTGCCAGCAGCGGGACGGGCAAACAGCCCCAGCATTTT.

V usage is TRBV4-2 and J usage is TRBJ2-7, with 11 nucleotides matching TRBD1. Per the germline V gene, CDR1 is LGHNA and CDR2 is YNFKEQ. This CDR3 has 19 residues. V lost 1 base, J lost 4 bases, and 15 bases stayed unmatched. CDR3 nucleotide sequence: TGTGCCAGCAGCCAAGTTTACGATACTTTGGACAGGGGGCTGTACGAGCAGTACTTC. Protein product: CASSQVYDTLDRGLYEQYF.

The chain carries TRBV13 and TRBJ2-5; D tentatively reads TRBD1 or TRBD2 (5 bases each). Germline loops: CDR1 PRHDT, CDR2 FYEKMQ (reference sequence). V was clipped by 6 bases and J by 4 bases, with 12 bases between them. The CDR3 loop spans 13 amino acids. CDR3 amino acids: CASSPVGGETQYF. The CDR3 DNA reads TGTGCCAGCAGTCCCGTTGGGGGAGAGACCCAGTACTTC.

This clonotype was observed a handful of times. This sequence joins TRBV11-2 and TRBJ2-7; no firm D call. Looked up from germline, CDR1 is SGHAT and CDR2 is FQNNGV. V shed 2 bases and J shed 0 bases, with 14 bases lying between them. This CDR3 has 16 amino acids. The CDR3 nucleotides read TGTGCCAGCAGCTTACCCGCTGTTCCCAGCTCCTACGAGCAGTACTTC. It specifies CASSLPAVPSSYEQYF.

This clonotype was seen more than once but under ten times. Written as DNA, the CDR3 is TGTGCCAGCAGGGGTATCCCGGGCGGGGAGCTGTTTTTT. Translated, it gives CASRGIPGGELFF. The V call is TRBV2, the J call TRBJ2-2; D gene unclear. Germline CDR1 SNHLY, CDR2 FYNNEI. CDR3 length: 13 residues. The germline V and J ends were trimmed by 6 bases and 7 bases, with 12 bases remaining between them.

The sample holds a few counts of this clonotype. The genes are TRBV11-2 and TRBJ2-1, with unresolved D. In germline, CDR1 is SGHAT, CDR2 FQNNGV. The CDR3 is 13 amino acids. The V end lost 2 bases, the J end lost 6 bases, and 8 bases lay between the germline ends. The CDR3 spells CASSLPVINEQFF. The CDR3 DNA reads as TGTGCCAGCAGCTTACCGGTCATCAATGAGCAGTTCTTC. Complete variable domain (other parts from reference TRBV11-2 and TRBJ2-1): EAGVAQSPRYKIIEKRQSVAFWCNPISGHATLYWYQQILGQGPKLLIQFQNNGVVDDSQLPKDRFSAERLKGVDSTLKIQPAKLEDSAVYLCASSLPVINEQFFGPGTRLTVL.

The CDR3 spells CAISFSADSDQPQHF. The CDR3 nucleotides are TGTGCCATCAGTTTCTCGGCGGACAGTGATCAGCCCCAGCATTTT. The chain is built from TRBV10-3 and TRBJ1-5, with a tentative D call TRBD1 (6 bases). Germline V gene data show CDR1 as ENHRY and CDR2 as SYGVKD. This CDR3 has 15 residues. V shed 5 bases and J shed 5 bases, with 16 bases lying between them.

The rearrangement uses TRBV5-1 and TRBJ1-1; a weak D match, TRBD1 (5 bases). Trimming stripped 2 bases from V and 1 base from J, with 9 bases between. Germline V CDR1 and CDR2: SGHRS, YFSETQ. The CDR3 is 14 amino acids. The CDR3 DNA sequence: TGCGCCAGCAGCTTCGGGGCAGGGAACACTGAAGCTTTCTTT. Encoded protein: CASSFGAGNTEAFF.

This clonotype was recorded at least ten times. The J gene is TRBJ2-7, the V gene TRBV4-1; 7 bases map to TRBD1. Trimming at V came to 2 bases and at J to 6 bases, leaving 7 bases not matched to a gene. The CDR3 is made up of 14 amino acids. Germline CDR1 MGHRA, CDR2 YSYEKL. Written as DNA, the CDR3 is TGCGCCAGCAGCCAAACGACAGGGTGGGTCGAGCAGTACTTC. It encodes CASSQTTGWVEQYF.

Ten or more counts support this clonotype. The rearrangement links TRBV9 to TRBJ1-6; 9 positions match TRBD1. The CDR3 spans 15 residues. Germline values: CDR1 SGDLS, CDR2 YYNGEE. V shed 0 bases and J 10 bases; nucleotides not matched to a gene: 5. CDR3 residues: CASSVGTGDRSPLHF. For the CDR3, the DNA is TGTGCCAGCAGCGTAGGGACAGGGGATCGATCACCCCTCCACTTT.

This chain joins TRBV29-1 and TRBJ1-2; possibly TRBD1 for D (6 bases). In germline, CDR1 is SQVTM, CDR2 ANQGSEA. CDR3 length equals 17 residues. V shed 7 bases and J shed 1 base, with 25 bases lying between them. The CDR3 protein is CSASMDRDLAYNYGYTF. As DNA, the CDR3 is TGCAGCGCCTCGATGGACAGAGATCTAGCCTATAACTATGGCTACACCTTC. The full variable domain, completed using reference TRBV29-1 and TRBJ1-2, is SAVISQKPSRDICQRGTSLTIQCQVDSQVTMMFWYRQQPGQSLTLIATANQGSEATYESGFVIDKFPISRPNLTFSTLTVSNMSPEDSSIYLCSASMDRDLAYNYGYTFGSGTRLTVV.